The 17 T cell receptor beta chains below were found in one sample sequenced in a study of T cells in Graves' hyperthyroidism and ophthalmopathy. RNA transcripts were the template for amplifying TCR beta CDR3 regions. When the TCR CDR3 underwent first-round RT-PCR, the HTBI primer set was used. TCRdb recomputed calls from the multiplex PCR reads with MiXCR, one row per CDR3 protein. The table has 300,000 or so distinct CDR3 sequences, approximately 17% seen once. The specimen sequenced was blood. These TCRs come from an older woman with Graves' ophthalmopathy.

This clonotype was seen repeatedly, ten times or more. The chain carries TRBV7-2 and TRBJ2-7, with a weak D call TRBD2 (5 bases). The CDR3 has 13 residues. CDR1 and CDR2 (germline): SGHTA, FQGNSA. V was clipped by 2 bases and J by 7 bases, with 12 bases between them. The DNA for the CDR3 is TGTGCCAGCAGCTTAAGTAGCGTGCCTGAGCAGTACTTC. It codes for CASSLSSVPEQYF.

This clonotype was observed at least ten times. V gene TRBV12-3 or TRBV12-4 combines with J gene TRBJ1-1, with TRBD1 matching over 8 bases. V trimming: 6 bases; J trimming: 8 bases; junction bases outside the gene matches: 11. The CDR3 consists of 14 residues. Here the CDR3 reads CASRPGTGGREAFF. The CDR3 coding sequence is TGTGCCAGCAGACCCGGGACAGGCGGCCGCGAAGCTTTCTTT.

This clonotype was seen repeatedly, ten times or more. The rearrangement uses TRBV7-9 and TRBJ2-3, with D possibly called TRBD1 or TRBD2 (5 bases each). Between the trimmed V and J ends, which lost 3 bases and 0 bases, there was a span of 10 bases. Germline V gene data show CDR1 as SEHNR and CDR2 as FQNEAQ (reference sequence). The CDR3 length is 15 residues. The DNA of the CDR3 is TGTGCCAGCAGCTTCCCGGGACCGAGCACAGATACGCAGTATTTT. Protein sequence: CASSFPGPSTDTQYF.

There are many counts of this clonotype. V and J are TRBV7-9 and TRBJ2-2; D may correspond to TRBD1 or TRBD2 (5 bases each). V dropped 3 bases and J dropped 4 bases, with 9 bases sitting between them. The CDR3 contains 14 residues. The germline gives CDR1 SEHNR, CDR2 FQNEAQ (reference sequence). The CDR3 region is CASSFWDGTGELFF. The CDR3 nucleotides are TGTGCCAGCAGCTTTTGGGACGGCACCGGGGAGCTGTTTTTT.

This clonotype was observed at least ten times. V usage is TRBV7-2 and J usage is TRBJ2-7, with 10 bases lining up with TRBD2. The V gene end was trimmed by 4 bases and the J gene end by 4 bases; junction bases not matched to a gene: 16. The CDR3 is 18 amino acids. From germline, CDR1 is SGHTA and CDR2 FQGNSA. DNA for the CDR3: TGTGCCAGCAGCTCCCTAGGAGCGGGAGGGCCTCGAACTTACGAGCAGTACTTC. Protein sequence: CASSSLGAGGPRTYEQYF.

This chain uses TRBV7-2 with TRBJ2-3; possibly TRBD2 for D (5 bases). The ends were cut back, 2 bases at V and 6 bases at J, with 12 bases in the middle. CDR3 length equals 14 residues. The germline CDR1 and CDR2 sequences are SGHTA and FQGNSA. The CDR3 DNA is TGTGCCAGCAGCTTAAGACCCGGGGTGGATACGCAGTATTTT. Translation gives CASSLRPGVDTQYF.

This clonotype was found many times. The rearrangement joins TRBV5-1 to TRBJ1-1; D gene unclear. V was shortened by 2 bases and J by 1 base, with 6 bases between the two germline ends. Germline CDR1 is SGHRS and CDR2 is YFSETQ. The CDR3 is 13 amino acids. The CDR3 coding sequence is TGCGCCAGCAGCTTCTCACCGAACACTGAAGCTTTCTTT. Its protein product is CASSFSPNTEAFF.

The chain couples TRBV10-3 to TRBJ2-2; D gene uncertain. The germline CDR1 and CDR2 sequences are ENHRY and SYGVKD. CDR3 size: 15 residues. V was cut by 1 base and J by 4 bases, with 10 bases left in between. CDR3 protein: CAISEYAQATGELFF. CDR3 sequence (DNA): TGTGCCATCAGTGAGTACGCCCAGGCCACCGGGGAGCTGTTTTTT.

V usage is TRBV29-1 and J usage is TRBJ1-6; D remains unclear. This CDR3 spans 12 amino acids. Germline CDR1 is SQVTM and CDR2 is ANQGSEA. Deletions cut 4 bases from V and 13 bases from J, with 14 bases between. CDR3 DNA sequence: TGCAGCGTTGGGAGCCCAGGTCTGCCCCTCCACTTT. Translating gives CSVGSPGLPLHF. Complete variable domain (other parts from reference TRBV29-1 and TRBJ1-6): SAVISQKPSRDICQRGTSLTIQCQVDSQVTMMFWYRQQPGQSLTLIATANQGSEATYESGFVIDKFPISRPNLTFSTLTVSNMSPEDSSIYLCSVGSPGLPLHFGNGTRLTVT.

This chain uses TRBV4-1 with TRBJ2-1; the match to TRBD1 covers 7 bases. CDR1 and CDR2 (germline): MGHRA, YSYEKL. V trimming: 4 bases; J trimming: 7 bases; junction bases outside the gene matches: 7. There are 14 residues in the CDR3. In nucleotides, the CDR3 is TGCGCCAGCAGCCCGATGGCAGGGGGAAATGAGCAGTTCTTC. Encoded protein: CASSPMAGGNEQFF.

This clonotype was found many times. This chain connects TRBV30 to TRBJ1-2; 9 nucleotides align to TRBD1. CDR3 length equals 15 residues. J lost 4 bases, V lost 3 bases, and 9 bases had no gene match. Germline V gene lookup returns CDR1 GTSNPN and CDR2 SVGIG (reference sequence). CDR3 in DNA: TGTGCCTGGAGGCTACAGGGGGCCACGAGCTATGGCTACACCTTC. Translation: CAWRLQGATSYGYTF.

DNA for the CDR3: TGCGCCAGCCAACTAGCGGATACCTGCACAGATACGCAGTATTTT. Its protein product is CASQLADTCTDTQYF. V and J are TRBV10-1 and TRBJ2-3, with 8 bases identical to TRBD2. The CDR3 sequence is 15 residues long. J gave up 1 base and V 8 bases, and 8 bases lay outside the gene matches. Germline V gene sequence: CDR1 WNHNN, CDR2 SYGVQD (reference sequence).

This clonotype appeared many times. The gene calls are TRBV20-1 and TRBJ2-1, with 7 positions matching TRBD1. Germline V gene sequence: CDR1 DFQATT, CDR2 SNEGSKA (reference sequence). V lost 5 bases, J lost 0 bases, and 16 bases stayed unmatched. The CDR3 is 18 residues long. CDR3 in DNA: TGCAGTGCTGATAGCGACGAGACAGGGAAAAGCTCCTACAATGAGCAGTTCTTC. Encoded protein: CSADSDETGKSSYNEQFF.

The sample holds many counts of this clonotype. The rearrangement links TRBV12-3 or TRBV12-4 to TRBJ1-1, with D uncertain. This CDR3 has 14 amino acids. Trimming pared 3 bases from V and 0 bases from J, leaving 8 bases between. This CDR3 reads CASSLDGMNTEAFF. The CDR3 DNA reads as TGTGCCAGCAGTTTGGACGGAATGAACACTGAAGCTTTCTTT.

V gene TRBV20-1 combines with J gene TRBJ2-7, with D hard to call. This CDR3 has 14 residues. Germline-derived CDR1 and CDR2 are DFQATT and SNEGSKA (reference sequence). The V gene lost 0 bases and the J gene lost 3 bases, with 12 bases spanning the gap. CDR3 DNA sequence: TGCAGTGCTAGAGATCGGGTATTCCTCTACGAGCAGTACTTC. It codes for CSARDRVFLYEQYF.

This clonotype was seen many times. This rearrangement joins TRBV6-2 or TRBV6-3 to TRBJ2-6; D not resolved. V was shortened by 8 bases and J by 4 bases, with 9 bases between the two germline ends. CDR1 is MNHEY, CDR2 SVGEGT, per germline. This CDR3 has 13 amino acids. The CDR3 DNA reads TGTGCCAGCCACCTGGCCGGGGCCAACGTCCTGACTTTC. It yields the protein CASHLAGANVLTF.

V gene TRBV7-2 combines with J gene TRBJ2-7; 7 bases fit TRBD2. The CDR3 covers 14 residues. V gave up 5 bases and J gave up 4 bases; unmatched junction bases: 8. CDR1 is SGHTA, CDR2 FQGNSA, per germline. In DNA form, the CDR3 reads TGTGCCAGCAGCCCTGTGGGCGGGAGTTACGAGCAGTACTTC. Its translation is CASSPVGGSYEQYF.